One sample yielded the 22 T cell receptor beta chains listed below, sequenced in a study of Ad26.COV2.S vaccination and SARS-CoV-2 variants. Treatment reported: approximately 18 received Ad26.COV2.S at low or high dose, single or two shots; about 5 received placebo; per-sample allocation not given. Sampling took place 63 days after the first vaccine or placebo injection. The data were produced by immunoSEQ multiplex PCR, yet TCRdb's version contains in-frame clones alone and is incomplete. The data show roughly 700,000 clones, around 90% seen once. Specimen: peripheral blood, collected in a trial of Ad26.COV2.S vaccine versus placebo. Receptors originate from a person between 18 and 65 years old who received the Ad26.COV2.S COVID-19 vaccine or a placebo.

The chain employs TRBV7-3 and TRBJ2-5; TRBD1 matches 7 bases. The V segment lost 6 bases and the J segment 1 base; nucleotides outside the gene matches: 8. The CDR3 consists of 15 residues. Germline V gives CDR1 SGHTA, CDR2 FQGTGA. CDR3 region: CASSRTGTVQETQYF. CDR3 coding DNA: TGTGCCAGCAGTAGAACCGGGACAGTCCAAGAGACCCAGTACTTC.

The chain recombines TRBV19 with TRBJ1-5; possibly TRBD1 for D (5 bases). Trimming stripped 5 bases from V and 2 bases from J, with 19 bases between. The germline gives CDR1 LNHDA, CDR2 SQIVND (reference sequence). The CDR3 runs to 17 residues. CDR3 in amino acids: CASSLSPGFRRNQPQHF. The CDR3 DNA sequence: TGTGCCAGTAGTCTATCTCCAGGGTTCCGGCGCAATCAGCCCCAGCATTTT.

The chain couples TRBV6-5 to TRBJ2-1, with 10 bases lining up with TRBD1. The V gene's germline CDR1 is MNHEY and CDR2 SVGAGI. V lost 6 bases to trimming and J lost 7 bases; unmatched junction nucleotides: 9. This CDR3 contains 15 residues. The CDR3 loop reads CASRASGTGANEQFF. The CDR3 DNA sequence: TGTGCCAGCAGGGCGTCCGGGACAGGGGCAAATGAGCAGTTCTTC.

The chain employs TRBV7-7 and TRBJ2-2; TRBD2 matches at 12 bases. The CDR3 has 15 amino acids. Unmatched junction bases numbered 3, after V lost 5 bases and J lost 5 bases. Germline V gives CDR1 SSHAT, CDR2 FNYEAQ (reference sequence). CDR3 residues: CASSPTSGGTGELFF. For the CDR3, the DNA is TGTGCCAGCAGCCCGACTAGCGGGGGTACCGGGGAGCTGTTTTTT.

This chain uses TRBV4-2 with TRBJ1-2; the match to TRBD1 covers 8 bases. Germline V CDR1 and CDR2: LGHNA, YNFKEQ. The CDR3 sequence is 14 residues long. V gave up 0 bases and J gave up 5 bases; unmatched junction bases: 2. The CDR3 loop is CASSQEQGGYGYTF. The CDR3 bases are TGTGCCAGCAGCCAAGAACAGGGGGGGTATGGCTACACCTTC.

The CDR3 DNA sequence: TGCGCCAGCAGCTTCTTAACAGGGAACACTGAAGCTTTCTTT. Amino acids: CASSFLTGNTEAFF. The chain employs TRBV5-1 and TRBJ1-1; a possible D gene is TRBD1 (5 bases). Trimming shortened V by 2 bases and J by 1 base, and 9 bases separated the two germline ends. The CDR3 has 14 amino acids. Germline V lookup: CDR1 SGHRS, CDR2 YFSETQ.

Only one count was recorded for this clone. The chain joins TRBV3-1 (or the pseudogene TRBV3-2) to TRBJ2-1, with 12 bases matching TRBD2. This CDR3 has 16 residues. V lost 3 bases and J lost 7; bases outside the gene matches: 7. Germline CDR1 is LGHDT and CDR2 is YNNKEL (reference sequence). This chain's CDR3 is CASSHTRTSGKNEQFF. CDR3 DNA: TGTGCCAGCAGCCATACCCGGACTAGCGGGAAGAATGAGCAGTTCTTC.

This clone occurred a few times. The V call is TRBV4-2, the J call TRBJ1-1; tentative D call: TRBD1 (5 bases). V lost 0 bases and J lost 5, with 13 bases in between. The CDR3 loop spans 15 amino acids. The V gene's germline CDR1 is LGHNA and CDR2 YNFKEQ. The CDR3 spells CASSQDQGPETEAFF. The DNA for the CDR3 is TGTGCCAGCAGCCAAGACCAGGGACCGGAGACTGAAGCTTTCTTT.

The chain uses TRBV5-4 and TRBJ1-4, with D perhaps TRBD1 (6 bases). The CDR3 contains 14 residues. Germline loops: CDR1 SGHNT, CDR2 YYREEE (reference sequence). V shed 1 base and J shed 8 bases, with 12 bases lying between them. CDR3 sequence reads: CASSLTGAGEKLFF. The CDR3 DNA reads as TGTGCCAGCAGCTTGACGGGGGCAGGGGAAAAACTGTTTTTT. Drawing the rest from reference TRBV5-4 and TRBJ1-4, the complete variable domain is ETGVTQSPTHLIKTRGQQVTLRCSSQSGHNTVSWYQQALGQGPQFIFQYYREEENGRGNFPPRFSGLQFPNYSSELNVNALELDDSALYLCASSLTGAGEKLFFGSGTQLSVL.

The chain carries TRBV4-3 and TRBJ1-1; D gene ambiguous. This CDR3 has 14 residues. The germline V and J ends were trimmed by 4 bases and 5 bases, with 14 bases remaining between them. The germline gives CDR1 LGHNA, CDR2 YSLEER. The CDR3 spells CASSLSRGETEAFF. CDR3 DNA: TGCGCCAGCAGCCTTTCCCGGGGAGAAACTGAAGCTTTCTTT.

The chain carries TRBV30 and TRBJ1-2, with TRBD1 as a possible D gene (6 bases). Trimming removed 0 bases at V and 6 bases at J, with 14 bases between. This CDR3 region has 14 residues. Germline CDR1 GTSNPN, CDR2 SVGIG (reference sequence). CDR3 bases: TGTGCCTGGAGTGTCGGGGGCGATTCGAATGGCTACACCTTC. It specifies CAWSVGGDSNGYTF.

Worth noting for this clone: One end of the junction does not line up with germline, which may come from a read error. This specimen includes other DNA sequences encoding the same CDR3. The CDR3 protein is CASSQSGTYEQYF. The CDR3 DNA sequence: TGTGCCAGCAGCCAAAGCGGGACCTACGAGCAGTACTTT. The chain joins TRBV27 to TRBJ2-7, with 7 bases fitting TRBD2. Germline-derived CDR1 and CDR2 are MNHEY and SMNVEV (reference sequence). The CDR3 consists of 13 residues.

CDR3 amino acids: CASTPTGWAEAFF. As DNA, the CDR3 is TGTGCCAGTACCCCGACAGGGTGGGCTGAAGCTTTCTTT. This chain links TRBV19 with TRBJ1-1; TRBD1 aligns across 7 bases. The germline V gene encodes CDR1 LNHDA and CDR2 SQIVND (reference sequence). The junction had 8 bases not matched to a gene; V was cut back by 7 bases and J by 6 bases. The CDR3 runs to 13 residues.

The chain uses TRBV6-5 and TRBJ2-3, with D uncertain. V lost 5 bases to trimming and J lost 4 bases, with 10 bases between them. This CDR3 is built from 13 residues. Per germline, CDR1 MNHEY and CDR2 SVGAGI. CDR3 DNA sequence: TGTGCCAGCAGTATGAGTTTGGCAGATACGCAGTATTTT. Translation: CASSMSLADTQYF.

The chain is built from TRBV11-2 and TRBJ1-1; TRBD1 matches 7 bases. CDR1 is SGHAT, CDR2 FQNNGV, per germline. This CDR3 contains 12 residues. Germline trimming cut 4 bases from V and 10 bases from J; bases unmatched to any gene: 6. CDR3 nucleotides: TGTGCCAGCAGCTCCCCGACAGGGTTAGCTTTCTTT. Its protein product is CASSSPTGLAFF.

The J gene is TRBJ2-7, the V gene TRBV2; D possibly corresponds to TRBD1 (6 bases). The CDR3 runs to 11 residues. Trimming removed 5 bases from V and 6 bases from J, with 8 bases in between. Germline loops: CDR1 SNHLY, CDR2 FYNNEI. The CDR3 nucleotides read TGTGCCAGCAGTACAGGGAGCGAGCAGTACTTC. Translated: CASSTGSEQYF.

CDR3 in amino acids: CASSLFPPPSNQPQHF. The CDR3 DNA follows: TGTGCCAGCAGTTTATTCCCGCCCCCCAGCAATCAGCCCCAGCATTTT. This chain links TRBV27 with TRBJ1-5; D not certain. This CDR3 has 16 amino acids. Trimming removed 1 base at V and 1 base at J, with 11 bases between. The germline CDR1 and CDR2 sequences are MNHEY and SMNVEV (reference sequence).

The chain is built from TRBV15 and TRBJ1-5; TRBD1 matches at 8 bases. Germline trimming cut 2 bases from V and 5 bases from J; bases unmatched to any gene: 2. The germline gives CDR1 LNHNV, CDR2 YYDKDF (reference sequence). This CDR3 is built from 14 residues. The DNA of the CDR3 is TGTGCCACCAGCAGACAGGGGGCTTATCAGCCCCAGCATTTT. This translates into CATSRQGAYQPQHF.

V gene TRBV5-4 combines with J gene TRBJ2-1, with 10 bases aligning to TRBD2. J lost 3 bases, V lost 2 bases, and 2 bases had no gene match. Germline-derived CDR1 and CDR2 are SGHNT and YYREEE (reference sequence). The CDR3 runs to 15 residues. The CDR3 spells CASSLSGGGYNEQFF. The CDR3, as DNA: TGTGCCAGCAGCTTAAGCGGGGGGGGCTACAATGAGCAGTTCTTC.

The chain is built from TRBV10-3 and TRBJ2-5, with 8 bases fitting TRBD1. V lost 3 bases, J lost 5 bases, and 5 bases stayed unmatched. Germline V gene lookup returns CDR1 ENHRY and CDR2 SYGVKD. The CDR3 runs 14 residues. The CDR3 sequence: CAISDQGAVETQYF. CDR3 DNA sequence: TGTGCCATCAGTGACCAGGGGGCTGTGGAGACCCAGTACTTC.

CDR3 protein: CASSRGAYTDTQYF. For the CDR3, the DNA is TGTGCCAGCAGTCGGGGCGCTTACACAGATACGCAGTATTTT. The rearrangement joins TRBV6-2 or TRBV6-3 to TRBJ2-3, with D perhaps matching TRBD1 or TRBD2 (5 bases each). Germline V lookup: CDR1 MNHEY, CDR2 SVGEGT. The CDR3 totals 14 residues. V shed 5 bases and J shed 2 bases, with 11 bases lying between them.

The chain combines TRBV6-5 with TRBJ1-6; D might be TRBD1 (5 bases). The CDR3 loop spans 15 amino acids. CDR1 is MNHEY, CDR2 SVGAGI, per germline. V lost 5 bases, J lost 7 bases, and 15 bases lay in between. The CDR3 loop is CASSIDSSANSPLHF. As DNA, the CDR3 is TGTGCCAGCAGTATTGACAGTTCGGCCAATTCACCCCTCCACTTT.